The rows below give T cell receptor beta chains drawn from one sample of a study of identical twins. TCRdb re-called the 5' RACE reads with MiXCR, one entry per CDR3 protein. There are some 590,000 distinct CDR3 sequences in the sample; around a tenth occur only once, and 3% lies in the top ten. The same specimen was also included in a second study, on yellow fever vaccine responses in identical twins.

Sequenced input: PBMCs. The source of these receptors is a woman aged 18-29 years in good health. CDR3s include the opening cysteine and the closing phenylalanine or tryptophan. Fields, in order: clone size, J gene, V gene, D gene, CDR3 DNA, CDR3 protein. The D gene is left open where the match is weak. Rows may omit the clone size; those that give it use once, few, many or a size class.

abundance: few
j_gene: TRBJ2-1
v_gene: TRBV24-1
d_gene: -
CDR3nt: TGTGCCACCAGTGATGGTCCCCCGCCTAGCTCCGGCAATGAGCAGTTCTTC
CDR3aa: CATSDGPPPSSGNEQFF

abundance: many
j_gene: TRBJ2-2
v_gene: TRBV6-1
d_gene: -
CDR3nt: TGTGCCAGCAAGCCCGCGGGGCGAGACACCGGGGAGCTGTTTTTT
CDR3aa: CASKPAGRDTGELFF

abundance: -
j_gene: TRBJ2-1
v_gene: TRBV5-6
d_gene: -
CDR3nt: TGTGCCAGCAGCCCCACTCTGCCTAGCAATGAGCAGTTCTTC
CDR3aa: CASSPTLPSNEQFF

abundance: few
j_gene: TRBJ2-7
v_gene: TRBV7-2
d_gene: TRBD2
CDR3nt: TGTGCCAGCAGCTTGACCGCGGGAGGCTACGAGCAGTACTTC
CDR3aa: CASSLTAGGYEQYF

abundance: many
j_gene: TRBJ2-7
v_gene: TRBV12-3/TRBV12-4
d_gene: -
CDR3nt: TGCGCCAGCAGCCAAGGGGCAGCATACGAGCAGTACTTC
CDR3aa: CASSQGAAYEQYF

abundance: few
j_gene: TRBJ1-6
v_gene: TRBV28
d_gene: -
CDR3nt: TGTGCCAGCAACCCGACGCCCGGGGGAAATTCACCCCTCCACTTT
CDR3aa: CASNPTPGGNSPLHF

abundance: few
j_gene: TRBJ1-2
v_gene: TRBV30
d_gene: -
CDR3nt: TGTGCCTGGAGTGTCCCAGCTAACTATGGCTACACCTTC
CDR3aa: CAWSVPANYGYTF

abundance: many
j_gene: TRBJ2-2
v_gene: TRBV12-3/TRBV12-4
d_gene: -
CDR3nt: TGTGCCAGCAGTTTTCAGGACACACCGGAGCTGTTTTTT
CDR3aa: CASSFQDTPELFF

abundance: few
j_gene: TRBJ2-1
v_gene: TRBV7-9
d_gene: TRBD1
CDR3nt: TGTGCCAGCAGCTTAGCGAGGGGGCTACAGGTCCGCAATGAGCAGTTCTTC
CDR3aa: CASSLARGLQVRNEQFF

abundance: many
j_gene: TRBJ2-5
v_gene: TRBV15
d_gene: -
CDR3nt: TGTGCCACCAGCAGAGATTATCGAGGGGTAAACCAAGAGACCCAGTACTTC
CDR3aa: CATSRDYRGVNQETQYF

abundance: few
j_gene: TRBJ2-7
v_gene: TRBV4-3
d_gene: TRBD2
CDR3nt: TGCGCCAGCAGTCCAAGTACTAGCGGACTCTACGAGCAGTACTTC
CDR3aa: CASSPSTSGLYEQYF

abundance: few
j_gene: TRBJ2-7
v_gene: TRBV5-1
d_gene: TRBD2
CDR3nt: TGCGCCAGCAGCGTACACTTACCGGGACTAGCGGGAGCCGAGCAGTACTTC
CDR3aa: CASSVHLPGLAGAEQYF

abundance: many
j_gene: TRBJ2-5
v_gene: TRBV7-9
d_gene: -
CDR3nt: TGTGCCAGCAGCTTAGGCAGGGTCGTAAAGACCCAGTACTTC
CDR3aa: CASSLGRVVKTQYF

abundance: -
j_gene: TRBJ2-3
v_gene: TRBV7-8
d_gene: TRBD2
CDR3nt: TGTGCCAGCAGCCTAAGGACTAGCGGGAGTGGGGATACGCAGTATTTT
CDR3aa: CASSLRTSGSGDTQYF

abundance: many
j_gene: TRBJ2-7
v_gene: TRBV20-1
d_gene: TRBD1
CDR3nt: TGCAGTGCTAGAGATCTGAGCAGGGGGATATACGAGCAGTACTTC
CDR3aa: CSARDLSRGIYEQYF

abundance: -
j_gene: TRBJ1-2
v_gene: TRBV6-5
d_gene: TRBD1
CDR3nt: TGTGCCAGCAGTTCTCGGCCAAACTTGGATGGGGACAGCCATGGCTACACCTTC
CDR3aa: CASSSRPNLDGDSHGYTF

abundance: many
j_gene: TRBJ2-1
v_gene: TRBV7-6
d_gene: -
CDR3nt: TGTGCCAGCCCGACAACGATAGCTGGTGAGCAGTTCTTC
CDR3aa: CASPTTIAGEQFF

abundance: many
j_gene: TRBJ2-3
v_gene: TRBV20-1
d_gene: TRBD2
CDR3nt: TGCAGTGCTCGACTAGCGGGAAAGACAGATACGCAGTATTTT
CDR3aa: CSARLAGKTDTQYF

abundance: few
j_gene: TRBJ2-7
v_gene: TRBV4-1
d_gene: TRBD2
CDR3nt: TGCGCCAGCAGCCAACATAGCGGGACGTACGAGCAGTACTTC
CDR3aa: CASSQHSGTYEQYF

abundance: -
j_gene: TRBJ2-5
v_gene: TRBV28
d_gene: TRBD1
CDR3nt: TGTGCCAGCAGAGCCGGGACAGGGAGCCAAGAGACCCAGTACTTC
CDR3aa: CASRAGTGSQETQYF

abundance: -
j_gene: TRBJ2-3
v_gene: TRBV6-2/TRBV6-3
d_gene: -
CDR3nt: TGTGCCAGCAGTTATCCCGTCGGCACAGATACGCAGTATTTT
CDR3aa: CASSYPVGTDTQYF

abundance: -
j_gene: TRBJ2-1
v_gene: TRBV18
d_gene: TRBD2
CDR3nt: TGTGCCAGCTCACCACCCGGGACTAGCTACAATGAGCAGTTCTTC
CDR3aa: CASSPPGTSYNEQFF

abundance: few
j_gene: TRBJ2-1
v_gene: TRBV12-3/TRBV12-4
d_gene: -
CDR3nt: TGTGCCAGCAGTTTTAGGGTCGATGAAAGGCAGTTCTTC
CDR3aa: CASSFRVDERQFF

abundance: -
j_gene: TRBJ2-7
v_gene: TRBV12-3/TRBV12-4
d_gene: -
CDR3nt: TGTGCCAGCAGTAAAGGTGCAGGAGGGTACGAGCAGTACTTC
CDR3aa: CASSKGAGGYEQYF

abundance: -
j_gene: TRBJ2-3
v_gene: TRBV2
d_gene: -
CDR3nt: TGTGCCAGCACCGACGGAGTTACCGATACGCAGTATTTT
CDR3aa: CASTDGVTDTQYF

abundance: many
j_gene: TRBJ2-1
v_gene: TRBV12-3/TRBV12-4
d_gene: -
CDR3nt: TGTGCCAGCAGTTTAAATATTGGGGGGCTAAGCGACAATGAGCAGTTCTTC
CDR3aa: CASSLNIGGLSDNEQFF

abundance: -
j_gene: TRBJ1-5
v_gene: TRBV7-2
d_gene: -
CDR3nt: TGTGCCAGCAGCTTAGGGGCAGGAAAGGGGCAGCCCCAGCATTTT
CDR3aa: CASSLGAGKGQPQHF

abundance: -
j_gene: TRBJ2-3
v_gene: TRBV29-1
d_gene: -
CDR3nt: TGCAGCGTTGAAGATAGCGAGCTAGATACGCAGTATTTT
CDR3aa: CSVEDSELDTQYF

abundance: few
j_gene: TRBJ2-1
v_gene: TRBV7-6
d_gene: TRBD2
CDR3nt: TGTGCCAGCACCTCGACTAGCGGAGCAATAAGTCACAATGAGCAGTTCTTC
CDR3aa: CASTSTSGAISHNEQFF

abundance: many
j_gene: TRBJ2-3
v_gene: TRBV20-1
d_gene: TRBD2
CDR3nt: TGCAGTGCTAGGGCCGGACTAGCGGGGGGTTTCCCAGATACGCAGTATTTT
CDR3aa: CSARAGLAGGFPDTQYF

abundance: -
j_gene: TRBJ2-5
v_gene: TRBV5-1
d_gene: TRBD2
CDR3nt: TGCGCCAGCAGCTCCTCTAGCGGGCTGGAGACCCAGTACTTC
CDR3aa: CASSSSSGLETQYF

abundance: many
j_gene: TRBJ1-1
v_gene: TRBV5-1
d_gene: -
CDR3nt: TGCGCCAGCAGCTTGGATGGATACGGTGGGGGCACTGAAGCTTTCTTT
CDR3aa: CASSLDGYGGGTEAFF

abundance: -
j_gene: TRBJ2-5
v_gene: TRBV10-2
d_gene: -
CDR3nt: TGCGCCAGCAGCTTACAGGGATGGGAGACCCAGTACTTC
CDR3aa: CASSLQGWETQYF